This entry lists 17 T cell receptor beta chains sequenced from one sample in a study of T cells in Graves' hyperthyroidism and ophthalmopathy. Amplified regions were TCR beta CDR3 sequences from RNA transcripts. The HTBI primer set served for first-round RT-PCR of the TCR CDR3. TCRdb passed the multiplex PCR reads through MiXCR, listing each CDR3 protein once. The profile shows some 400,000 distinct CDR3 sequences, 13% of them singletons. The sample taken for sequencing was blood. These receptors were collected from a man aged 25 to 40 with Graves' hyperthyroidism that later progressed to Graves' ophthalmopathy.

This clonotype occurred many times. J is TRBJ2-2 and V is TRBV4-2; 8 nucleotides align to TRBD1. Germline CDR1 and CDR2: LGHNA and YNFKEQ. V shed 3 bases and J 0 bases; nucleotides not matched to a gene: 0. The CDR3 sequence is 15 residues long. The CDR3 reads CASSQDRANTGELFF. The DNA for the CDR3 is TGTGCCAGCAGCCAGGACAGGGCGAACACCGGGGAGCTGTTTTTT.

This clonotype came up a few times. A read error may be the cause here, since a much bigger clone is one base away. The rearrangement links TRBV11-2 to TRBJ2-5; 8 bases agree with TRBD2. J gave up 9 bases and V 7 bases, and 19 bases lay outside the gene matches. The CDR3 length is 16 residues. CDR1 is SGHAT and CDR2 is FQNNGV in the germline V gene. The CDR3 spells CASTELSGGFIKAQYF. DNA for the CDR3: TGTGCCAGCACCGAACTTTCGGGGGGGTTCATTAAGGCCCAGTACTTC.

This clonotype was counted between two and nine times. The chain has TRBV27 and TRBJ2-1; TRBD2 matches 14 bases. Germline V gene lookup returns CDR1 MNHEY and CDR2 SMNVEV (reference sequence). This CDR3 has 17 residues. The trim removed 6 bases at V and 7 bases at J, leaving 11 bases unmatched. The CDR3 region is CASRPGLAGDTRNEQFF. The DNA of the CDR3 is TGTGCCAGCAGGCCGGGACTAGCGGGGGATACGCGAAATGAGCAGTTCTTC.

This clonotype was observed at least ten times. Likely a read error: the CDR3 ends without its conserved phenylalanine or tryptophan. The rearrangement links TRBV7-2 to TRBJ2-5; 7 positions match TRBD1. CDR1 is SGHTA, CDR2 FQGNSA, per germline. The V and J ends lost 2 bases and 0 bases, in that order; junction bases with no gene match: 12. The CDR3 has 18 residues. For the CDR3, the DNA is TGTGCCAGCAGCTTACGAGTACCCACAGGGGCGTACCAAGAGACCCAGTACTCC. Translated, it gives CASSLRVPTGAYQETQYS.

For this clonotype: A much more abundant neighbour one base away suggests this may be a read error. This rearrangement joins TRBV13 to TRBJ2-7; perhaps TRBD2 as D (6 bases). The CDR3 has 16 amino acids. From germline, CDR1 is PRHDT and CDR2 FYEKMQ (reference sequence). The CDR3 DNA follows: TGTGCCAGCAGCCCCGGCCCTAGCGCGAGCTCCCACGAGCAGTACTTC. It codes for CASSPGPSASSHEQYF.

The table lists this clonotype with a few counts. This chain uses TRBV20-1 with TRBJ2-3; D assignment may be TRBD1 or TRBD2 (5 bases each). The length of the CDR3 is 14 residues. The germline V and J ends were trimmed by 2 bases and 0 bases, with 9 bases remaining between them. CDR1 is DFQATT, CDR2 SNEGSKA, per germline (reference sequence). The DNA of the CDR3 is TGCAGTGCTAGAAACCGGGACAGCACAGATACGCAGTATTTT. It encodes CSARNRDSTDTQYF.

This clonotype has at least ten counts. The chain employs TRBV12-3 or TRBV12-4 and TRBJ1-5, with TRBD1 matching 7 bases. V lost 4 bases to trimming and J lost 6 bases; unmatched junction nucleotides: 3. The CDR3 has 13 residues. The CDR3 sequence is CASSYRGGQPQHF. CDR3 in DNA: TGTGCCAGCAGTTACAGGGGAGGTCAGCCCCAGCATTTT.

The V gene is TRBV5-1, the J gene TRBJ2-1; D is ambiguous. Germline CDR1 SGHRS, CDR2 YFSETQ. Trimming cost V 1 base and J 7 bases, with 15 bases left between them. This CDR3 has 15 amino acids. The CDR3 DNA sequence: TGCGCCAGCAGCTTGTCAAGGGTTCCCACAAATGAGCAGTTCTTC. Its translation: CASSLSRVPTNEQFF.

This clonotype was seen a handful of times. The V gene is TRBV6-1, the J gene TRBJ2-3; D gene uncertain. Germline V gene sequence: CDR1 MNHNS, CDR2 SASEGT. The CDR3 length is 15 residues. Trimming removed 5 bases at V and 0 bases at J, with 12 bases between. The CDR3 DNA sequence: TGTGCCAGCAGTCCCTCCCTACCCAGCACAGATACGCAGTATTTT. This codes for CASSPSLPSTDTQYF.

This clonotype turned up a few times. The chain carries TRBV20-1 and TRBJ1-1; TRBD1 matches at 7 bases. The CDR3 loop spans 15 amino acids. Trimming took 0 bases from V and 4 from J; bases not matched to a gene: 8. Germline CDR1 DFQATT, CDR2 SNEGSKA (reference sequence). The CDR3 spells CSARDRTGLRTEAFF. Here the CDR3 DNA reads TGCAGTGCTAGAGATAGGACAGGATTGCGCACTGAAGCTTTCTTT.

This clonotype was seen many times. The genes are TRBV30 and TRBJ1-5; D is unclear. Germline V gene data show CDR1 as GTSNPN and CDR2 as SVGIG (reference sequence). The ends were cut back, 1 base at V and 5 bases at J, with 9 bases in the middle. The CDR3 consists of 13 residues. CDR3 DNA: TGTGCCTGGAGTGCGGGCCGGGATCAGCCCCAGCATTTT. It specifies CAWSAGRDQPQHF.

This clonotype showed up many times. J is TRBJ2-7 and V is TRBV30, with a tentative D call TRBD1 (6 bases). Trimming stripped 1 base from V and 6 bases from J, with 13 bases between. The CDR3 covers 13 residues. Germline assignment: CDR1 GTSNPN and CDR2 SVGIG (reference sequence). The CDR3 region is CAWSATGLREQYF. The CDR3 nucleotides read TGTGCCTGGAGTGCCACAGGGCTGCGCGAGCAGTACTTC.

This clonotype was seen repeatedly, ten times or more. Here the CDR3 reads CASSEADRRNQPQHF. For the CDR3, the DNA is TGCGCCAGCAGTGAGGCCGACAGGCGCAATCAGCCCCAGCATTTT. The chain is built from TRBV10-1 and TRBJ1-5, with D possibly matching TRBD1 (6 bases). CDR3 size: 15 residues. Germline CDR1 and CDR2: WNHNN and SYGVQD (reference sequence). The germline V and J ends were trimmed by 2 bases and 2 bases, with 10 bases remaining between them.

This clonotype occurred many times. The chain recombines TRBV7-9 with TRBJ2-7; 11 nucleotides agree with TRBD1. CDR1 and CDR2 from the germline V gene are SEHNR and FQNEAQ (reference sequence). V dropped 5 bases and J dropped 7; count of bases not matched to a gene: 10. This CDR3 spans 15 amino acids. CDR3 DNA sequence: TGTGCCAGCAGCAAGACGGACAGGGGGCCGGGAGAGCAGTACTTC. Protein product: CASSKTDRGPGEQYF.

This clonotype has at least ten counts. J is TRBJ2-3 and V is TRBV15; D is undetermined. The V and J ends lost 0 bases and 4 bases respectively, with 5 bases between them. The germline V gene has CDR1 LNHNV and CDR2 YYDKDF (reference sequence). There are 13 residues in the CDR3. Written as DNA, the CDR3 is TGTGCCACCAGCAGAGATCCGTCAGATACGCAGTATTTT. Translating gives CATSRDPSDTQYF.

This clonotype was detected a few times. A much larger clone lies one base from this, so it may be a read error. Because it lacks the conserved phenylalanine or tryptophan at the end, this CDR3 is likely a read error. The chain has TRBV5-5 and TRBJ1-1; D is unresolved. CDR3 size: 12 residues. Germline values: CDR1 SGHKS, CDR2 YYEKEE (reference sequence). V lost 0 bases to trimming and J lost 4 bases, with 4 bases between them. CDR3 in amino acids: CASSLEVTEAFL. The CDR3, as DNA: TGTGCCAGCAGCTTGGAGGTCACTGAAGCTTTCCTT.

This clonotype was seen at least ten times. The gene calls are TRBV2 and TRBJ2-6; D call uncertain. V was cut by 4 bases and J by 2 bases, with 9 bases left in between. Germline CDR1 and CDR2: SNHLY and FYNNEI. This CDR3 is 15 amino acids long. For the CDR3, the DNA is TGTGCCAGCAGTGTAGGGAACCCTGGGGCCAACGTCCTGACTTTC. As protein: CASSVGNPGANVLTF.